This TCR beta chain was captured in a study of beta chain features in type 1 diabetes. Points from the study as a whole: When VDJ junctions were examined, type 1 diabetes patients showed fewer insertions and more deletions.

About this clone itself: The antigen is unknown.

The CDR3 covers 14 residues. Trimming cost V 6 bases and J 2 bases; bases outside gene matches: 7. Germline CDR1 is SNHLY and CDR2 is FYNNEI. What was sequenced were expressed TCRB transcripts, since all of the isolated RNA had been reverse transcribed. Repertoires were generated with immunoSEQ multiplex PCR, while TCRdb's copy carries only in-frame clones and drops some. The sample carries 850,000 to 900,000 clones, under 20% recorded once. This chain uses TRBV2 with TRBJ2-7, with TRBD1 matching 7 bases. The specimen sequenced was naive CD4+ T cells from blood. This receptor was taken from a woman aged 18-35 years in good health. The chain's CDR3 is CASRPGTATYEQYF. CDR3 sequence (DNA): TGTGCCAGCAGGCCCGGGACAGCCACCTACGAGCAGTACTTC. Supplemented by reference TRBV2 and TRBJ2-7, the full variable domain reads EPEVTQTPSHQVTQMGQEVILRCVPISNHLYFYWYRQILGQKVEFLVSFYNNEISEKSEIFDDQFSVERPDGSNFTLKIRSTKLEDSAMYFCASRPGTATYEQYFGPGTRLTVT.